The present entry profiles one T cell receptor (beta chain) with its context. This clone was detected once. The clone's antigen remains unknown. No much larger clone is present one base from it, and per-base qualities are unavailable. Library method: the immunoSEQ multiplex PCR assay. For the multiplex PCR, a mixture combining 60 forward primers for TCR Vbeta segments and 13 reverse primers for TCR Jbeta segments was used. Amplification of the CDR3 region of rearranged TCR beta genes was performed with a multiplex PCR assay on genomic DNA. The Illumina HiSeq System was used to sequence the amplified TCR beta libraries as 87-base-pair reads. The original methods were these. A later analysis counted tens of millions of unique TCR beta chains across the 666 repertoires, and roughly 10 million of these chains were shared by at least two donors. A nearest-neighbor algorithm error-corrected the raw reads and collapsed the reads into unique sequences, merging closely related sequences to remove PCR and sequencing errors. Alignment of CDR3 sequences to IMGT reference sequences was used to assign V, D and J gene segments. Each retained sequence needed at least a six-nucleotide match to both a V gene segment and a J gene segment. A rearrangement counted as productive if the CDR3 had no stop codons and remained in frame with V and J, and every other rearrangement counted as non-productive. Following IMGT convention, CDR3 was defined as the stretch from the second conserved V-encoded cysteine to the conserved J-encoded phenylalanine. Sequences without an unambiguous match to a single V gene segment were excluded from the earlier analysis of a few hundred of the donors. In an earlier analysis of 587 of the donors, V segments were called functional above 56.7% productive rearrangements and were called segregating when the between-donor standard deviation exceeded 5%. A statistical classification framework was developed to diagnose cytomegalovirus status using the catalog of TCR beta chain sequences. In a later analysis, TCR nucleotide sequences were compared against IMGT/GENE-DB human TR gene sequences so that V and J genes could be assigned. A later analysis assigned CDR3 sequences and most-parsimonious VDJ recombination scenarios with the TCRdist pipeline. In a later analysis, each TCR beta chain was defined by its CDR3 amino acid sequence together with its V-gene family, and reads without a unique V-gene family were excluded. A later analysis removed nearly 600 highly shared, low-generation-probability nucleotide sequences to deal with suspected cross-contamination and a sequencing artifact. In a later analysis, a clonal expansion index was calculated for each public chain from normalized within-repertoire ranks of inferred template counts. In a later analysis, generation probabilities were computed with a VDJ recombination model fitted to out-of-frame rearrangements, and the resulting probabilities were checked against IGoR. In a later analysis, TCR-TCR, TCR-HLA and TCR-CMV co-occurrence was scored with hypergeometric tests, and a repertoire-size bias correction was applied to TCR pairs. A later analysis estimated false discovery rates by permuting HLA or CMV assignments 20 times. In a later analysis, co-occurring TCRs were grouped using DBSCAN, with TCRdist sequence similarity added in when clustering inside HLA-allele-positive subsets. Repertoires with fewer than 30,000 or more than 120,000 public chains were left out of co-occurrence clustering, as were four to six repertoires with anomalous nucleotide sharing. TCRdb took this table from immuneACCESS and kept in-frame rearrangements with V and J called. Such tables lack part of the clones; where checked against another copy, unresolved V genes explain under half of the gap, and the rest is unexplained. Clone size and the V and J calls come from that table; the DNA yielded D and trimming. This sample holds around 160,000 clones; 70% to 80% were observed only once. The top ten hold 0.9% to 1.1% of the sample.

This specimen comes from a study of cytomegalovirus exposure and HLA in healthy donors (dated by TCRdb to 2017 to 2019). With respect to the entire study: According to an earlier analysis of 587 of the donors, roughly 180 million T cells yielded 117 million unique TCR beta sequences and less than 300 Gb of sequence data. Four to six DR-DQ haplotypes were handled as single units for association and clustering, since linkage in the cohort was strong. Rather than drawing on any new phenotypic data, the later analysis identified candidate immune exposures from TCR beta sequences and the way those sequences occurred across donors. The study combined high-throughput TCR immunosequencing, statistical association of individual TCRs with disease status, and machine learning to predict cytomegalovirus infection status. The study profiled the T cell repertoires of about 720 subjects by immunosequencing and related them to cytomegalovirus serostatus. To study patterns of TCR occurrence, a later analysis re-analyzed previously published TCR beta repertoires from 650 to 750 donors and added high-resolution HLA genotyping. An early release that covered fewer than 800 HLA-typed donors contained around 330 gigabases of sequencing data and 65 million to 100 million unique TCR sequences. The number of typed donors differed by locus: about 620-630 for A, B, C, DRB1 and DQB1; roughly 510 for DQA1; 606 for DPA1; and 400 to 480 for DPB1. Donor age, sex, ethnicity and CMV serostatus were collected together with the repertoire data. The study was designed to test whether signatures of past pathogen exposure could be identified by cataloging public T cell receptors. A later genetic analysis used genome-wide SNP genotypes for about 65% of the roughly 700 donors, treating that subset as a discovery cohort. Among around 400 genotyped donors of the cohort, an average of approximately 240,000 unique TCR beta nucleotide sequences were sequenced per donor, roughly a sixth of them non-productive. Along with the roughly 700-subject first cohort, a separate validation cohort of more than 90 different subjects was used. All discovery cohort repertoires had been generated using a single sequencing platform. HLA typing covered class I and class II loci at four-digit resolution. Of the roughly 400 genotyped donors, approximately 82% fell in the genetic ancestry cluster associated with self-reported Caucasian donors. In an earlier analysis of 587 of the donors, high-throughput TCR beta sequencing was used to judge whether each TCR beta V gene segment behaved as functional or pseudogenic. General conclusions and limits of the study: In this cohort, only TCR beta chains were sequenced, and detectable features were limited by the absence of alpha or paired-chain data. Linkage disequilibrium might explain the correlated functional status among segregating V segments, but an unknown experimental factor could not be excluded. Compared with equally common non-associated chains, HLA-associated TCR beta chains in a later analysis were more clonally expanded and had lower generation probabilities. Roughly uniform sequencing depth across donors was assumed in presence/absence analyses, although this assumption may not hold. According to a later analysis, TCR association rates differed among HLA loci, with DRB1 alleles showing the most associated TCRs and HLA-C alleles showing the fewest. In a later analysis, several top co-occurrence clusters were reported to appear linked to parvovirus B19, influenza, CMV and Epstein-Barr virus. When HLA alleles, especially DR and DQ, strongly co-occurred, TCR associations were difficult to assign to individual alleles. For the cohort, immune exposure information was limited to CMV serostatus. In a later analysis, most CMV-associated TCR beta chains were found to appear HLA-restricted, with HLA associations seemingly driven largely by CMV exposure. Because HLA typing was unavailable for some donors at each locus, only the typed subset was used in association tests. An earlier analysis of around 600 of the donors showed that most TCR beta V segments appeared in productive rearrangements either about 90% or about 30% of the time, which broadly matched IMGT annotations. According to the authors, the approach could potentially be generalized to other disease states and immunological phenotypes. In vitro tests confirmed that a few of the cytomegalovirus-associated TCR beta chains recognize cytomegalovirus antigens. In the study, around 160 TCR beta chains were listed as associated with cytomegalovirus. A further reported finding was that TCR beta sequences accurately predicted the HLA-A and HLA-B alleles for most subjects in the first cohort. Across donors, most TCR sequences were observed very rarely, whereas some public TCRs were present in many individuals. The earlier analysis of fewer than 750 of the donors excluded 15 to 20 rarely observed V segments, including chromosome 9 orphons, because counts were too low. A cluster of highly shared sequence variants was judged likely to be a technical artifact of the sequencing pipeline. In a later analysis, around 17,000 TCR beta sequences were associated with specific HLA alleles at a false discovery rate of 0.05. Some IMGT-functional V segments, including TRBV6-2 and TRBV6-3, could not be distinguished by the 87-base-pair reads and were therefore excluded. According to a later genetic analysis, donors in an Asian-associated ancestry cluster had fewer N-insertions in productive TCRs than the roughly 670-donor mean. The classifier was reported to diagnose cytomegalovirus status with high specificity and sensitivity in both the original cohort and the validation cohort. An association between a missense DCLRE1C variant and V-gene and J-gene trimming of TCR beta chains was found in a later genetic analysis and replicated in an independent cohort.

In total, roughly 670 healthy bone marrow donors made up the cohort. At the time of sampling, all cohort members were nominally healthy, though unrecorded immune exposures were likely present. The donor tested CMV seronegative and was one of the 352 seronegative cohort members. A peripheral blood sample was collected from each donor, and TCR beta sequencing was performed on peripheral blood mononuclear cells. Genomic DNA was extracted from the blood cell samples with the Qiagen DNeasy Blood Extraction Kit. From the cysteine up to the phenylalanine, the CDR3 has a length of 14 residues. Kept here is only the CDR3 DNA, which spans 42 bases and is read in frame from base 1. V is pruned by 10 bases and J by 0 bases, leaving 8 bases of the junction without a gene match. Via the germline V gene, CDR1 is MDHEN and CDR2 SYDVKM.

The source material was PBMCs. The rearranged chain carries TRBV28 and TRBJ2-7; TRBD2 fits 8 bases in the junction. This TCR was recovered from a woman aged 40 to 50 in good health and CMV-seronegative. The bases read TGTGCCACCCGTACTAGCGGAAGCTCCTACGAGCAGTACTTC. Translated, it gives CATRTSGSSYEQYF.